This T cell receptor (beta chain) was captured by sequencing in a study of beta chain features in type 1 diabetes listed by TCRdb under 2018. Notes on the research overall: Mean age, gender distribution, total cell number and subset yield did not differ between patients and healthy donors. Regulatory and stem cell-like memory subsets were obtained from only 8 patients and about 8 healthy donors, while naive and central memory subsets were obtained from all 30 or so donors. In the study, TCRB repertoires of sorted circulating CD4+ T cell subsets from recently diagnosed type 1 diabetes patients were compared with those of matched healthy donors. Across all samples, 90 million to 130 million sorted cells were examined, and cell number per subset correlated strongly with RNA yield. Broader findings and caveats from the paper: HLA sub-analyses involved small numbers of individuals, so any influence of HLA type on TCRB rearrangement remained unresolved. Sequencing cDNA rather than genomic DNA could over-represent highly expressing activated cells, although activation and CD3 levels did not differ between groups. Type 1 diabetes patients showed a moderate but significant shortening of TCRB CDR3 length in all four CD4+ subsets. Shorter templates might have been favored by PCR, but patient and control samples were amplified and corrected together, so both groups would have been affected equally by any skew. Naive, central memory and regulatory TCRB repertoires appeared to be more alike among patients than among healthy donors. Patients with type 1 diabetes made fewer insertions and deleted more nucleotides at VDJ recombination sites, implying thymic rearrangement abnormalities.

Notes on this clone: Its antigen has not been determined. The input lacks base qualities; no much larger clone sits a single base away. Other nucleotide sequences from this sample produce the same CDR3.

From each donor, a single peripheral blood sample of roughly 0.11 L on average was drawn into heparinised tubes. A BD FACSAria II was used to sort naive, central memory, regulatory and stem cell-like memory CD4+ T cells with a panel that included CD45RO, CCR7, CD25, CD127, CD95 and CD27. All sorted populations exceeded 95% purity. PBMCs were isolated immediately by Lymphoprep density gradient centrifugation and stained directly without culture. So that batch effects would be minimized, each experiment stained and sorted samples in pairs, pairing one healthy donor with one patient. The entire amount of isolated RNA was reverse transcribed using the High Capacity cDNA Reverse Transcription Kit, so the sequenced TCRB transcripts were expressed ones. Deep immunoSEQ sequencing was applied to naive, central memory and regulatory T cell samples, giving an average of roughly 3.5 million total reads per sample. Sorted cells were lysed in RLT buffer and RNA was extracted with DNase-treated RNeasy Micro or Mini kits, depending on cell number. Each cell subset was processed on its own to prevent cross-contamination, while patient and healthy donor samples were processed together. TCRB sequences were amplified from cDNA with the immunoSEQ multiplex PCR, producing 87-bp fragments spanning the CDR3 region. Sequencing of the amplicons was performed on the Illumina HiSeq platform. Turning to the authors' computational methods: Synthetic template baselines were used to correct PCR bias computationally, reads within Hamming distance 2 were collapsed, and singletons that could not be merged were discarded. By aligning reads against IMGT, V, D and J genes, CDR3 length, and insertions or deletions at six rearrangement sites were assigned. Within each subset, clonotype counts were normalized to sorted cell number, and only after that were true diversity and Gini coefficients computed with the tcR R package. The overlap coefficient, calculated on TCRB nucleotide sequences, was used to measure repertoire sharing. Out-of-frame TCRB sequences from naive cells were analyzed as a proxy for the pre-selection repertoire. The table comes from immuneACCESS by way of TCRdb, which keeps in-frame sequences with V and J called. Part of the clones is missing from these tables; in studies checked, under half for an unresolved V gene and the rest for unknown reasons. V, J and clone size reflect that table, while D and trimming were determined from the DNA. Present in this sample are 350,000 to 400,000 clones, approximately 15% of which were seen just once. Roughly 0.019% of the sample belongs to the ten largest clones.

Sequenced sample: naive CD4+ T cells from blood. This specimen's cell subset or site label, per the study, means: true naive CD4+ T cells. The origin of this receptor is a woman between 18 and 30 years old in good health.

The CDR3 region reads CASSVDGGEQFF. The nucleotides read TGTGCCAGCAGCGTAGACGGGGGTGAGCAGTTCTTC. The rearranged segments are TRBV9 and TRBJ2-1; a tentative D match to TRBD2 spans 6 bases. According to the germline V gene, CDR1 reads SGDLS and CDR2 reads YYNGEE. From cysteine to phenylalanine, the CDR3 is 12 amino acids long. This entry keeps only the CDR3 DNA: 36 bases, framed from base 1. V and J are truncated by 0 bases and 9 bases respectively, leaving an intervening sequence of 7 bases.